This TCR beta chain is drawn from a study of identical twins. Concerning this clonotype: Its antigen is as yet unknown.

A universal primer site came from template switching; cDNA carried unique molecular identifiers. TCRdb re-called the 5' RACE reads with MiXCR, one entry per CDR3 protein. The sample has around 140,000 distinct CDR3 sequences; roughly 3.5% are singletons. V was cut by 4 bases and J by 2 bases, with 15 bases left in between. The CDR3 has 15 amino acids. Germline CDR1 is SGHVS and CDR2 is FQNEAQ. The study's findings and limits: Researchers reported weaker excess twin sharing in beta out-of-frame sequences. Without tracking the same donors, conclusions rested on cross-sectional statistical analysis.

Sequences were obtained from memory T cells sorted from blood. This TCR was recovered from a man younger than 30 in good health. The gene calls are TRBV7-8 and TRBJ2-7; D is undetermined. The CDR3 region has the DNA TGTGCCAGCAGCTCGAGAAGGATCACGCCCTACGAGCAGTACTTC. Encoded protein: CASSSRRITPYEQYF.